This paragraph reports one T cell receptor (beta chain). The sample originates from a study of shared T cell receptors in the human thymus. The germline gives CDR1 MNHEY, CDR2 SMNVEV (reference sequence). Trimming stripped 11 bases from V and 0 bases from J, with 11 bases between. The CDR3 loop spans 13 amino acids. Method: immunoSEQ multiplex PCR; TCRdb's copy keeps in-frame clones and lacks some. The sample includes hundreds of thousands of clones, around nine tenths of them seen just once. These data were likewise used in another study, on human thymus T cells.

Sequencing was done on a sample of thymocytes. This chain uses TRBV27 with TRBJ2-1, with TRBD1 as a possible D gene (6 bases). This TCR derives from a boy in the first two years of life with a congenital heart defect. The CDR3 here is CAASRGSYNEQFF. Written as DNA, the CDR3 is TGTGCCGCGAGCAGGGGCTCCTACAATGAGCAGTTCTTC.